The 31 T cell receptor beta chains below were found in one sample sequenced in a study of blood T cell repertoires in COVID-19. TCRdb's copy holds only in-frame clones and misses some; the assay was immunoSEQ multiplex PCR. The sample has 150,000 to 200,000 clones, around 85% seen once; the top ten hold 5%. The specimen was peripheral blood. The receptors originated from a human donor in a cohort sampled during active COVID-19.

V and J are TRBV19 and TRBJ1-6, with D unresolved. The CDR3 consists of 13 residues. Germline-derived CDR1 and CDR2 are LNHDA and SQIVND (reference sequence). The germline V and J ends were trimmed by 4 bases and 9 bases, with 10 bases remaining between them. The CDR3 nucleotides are TGTGCCAGTAGTACCCGGCGCGGTTCACCCCTCCACTTT. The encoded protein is CASSTRRGSPLHF.

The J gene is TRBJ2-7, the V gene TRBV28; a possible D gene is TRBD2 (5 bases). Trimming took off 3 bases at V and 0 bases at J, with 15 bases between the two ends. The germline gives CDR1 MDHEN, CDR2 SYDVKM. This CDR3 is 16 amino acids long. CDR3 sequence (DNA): TGTGCCAGCAGTTTCCCGGGAACGGCCGGCTCCTACGAGCAGTACTTC. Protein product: CASSFPGTAGSYEQYF.

The CDR3 DNA follows: TGTGCCAGCAGTTACCTATCCGGACAGGGGGCGATCAACACCGGGGAGCTGTTTTTT. This translates into CASSYLSGQGAINTGELFF. The V call is TRBV6-2 or TRBV6-3, the J call TRBJ2-2; the match to TRBD1 covers 11 bases. The CDR3 length is 19 residues. V shed 2 bases and J 2 bases; nucleotides not matched to a gene: 10. CDR1 is MNHEY, CDR2 SVGEGT, per germline.

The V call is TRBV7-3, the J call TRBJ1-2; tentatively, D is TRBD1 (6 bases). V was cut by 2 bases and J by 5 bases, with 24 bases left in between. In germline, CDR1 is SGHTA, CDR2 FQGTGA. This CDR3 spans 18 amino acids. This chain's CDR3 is CASSLLSADRHTSYGYTF. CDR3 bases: TGTGCCAGCAGCTTATTATCAGCTGACAGGCATACCTCGTATGGCTACACCTTC.

CDR3 amino acids: CAWNDQAGEKLFF. The CDR3, as DNA: TGTGCCTGGAATGACCAGGCGGGGGAAAAACTGTTTTTT. This chain joins TRBV30 and TRBJ1-4, with D unresolved. V was pared by 4 bases and J by 8 bases, with 14 bases between. This CDR3 has 13 residues. The V gene's germline CDR1 is GTSNPN and CDR2 SVGIG (reference sequence).

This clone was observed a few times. CDR3 nucleotides: TGTGCCAGCAGCTCATCGAACACCGGGGAGCTGTTTTTT. Translated, it gives CASSSSNTGELFF. The chain couples TRBV7-2 to TRBJ2-2; unclear D gene. Germline V gives CDR1 SGHTA, CDR2 FQGNSA. V lost 4 bases, J lost 0 bases, and 3 bases lay in between. The CDR3 loop spans 13 amino acids.

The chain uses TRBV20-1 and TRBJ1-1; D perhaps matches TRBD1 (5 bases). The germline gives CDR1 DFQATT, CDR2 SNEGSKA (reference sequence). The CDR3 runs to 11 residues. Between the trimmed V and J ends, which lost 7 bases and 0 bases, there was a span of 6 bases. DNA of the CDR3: TGCAGTGGGGGGGTGAACACTGAAGCTTTCTTT. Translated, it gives CSGGVNTEAFF.

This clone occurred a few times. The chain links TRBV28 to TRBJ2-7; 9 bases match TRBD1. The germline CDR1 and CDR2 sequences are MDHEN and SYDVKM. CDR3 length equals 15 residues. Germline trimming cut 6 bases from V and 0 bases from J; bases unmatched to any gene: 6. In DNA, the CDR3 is TGTGCCAGCAGGACGGGACAGGGAAGCTCCTACGAGCAGTACTTC. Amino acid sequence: CASRTGQGSSYEQYF.

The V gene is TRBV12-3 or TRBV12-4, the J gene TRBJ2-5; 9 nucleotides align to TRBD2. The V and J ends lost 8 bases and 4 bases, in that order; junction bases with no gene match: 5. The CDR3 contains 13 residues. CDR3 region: CASGQREVETQYF. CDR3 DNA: TGTGCCAGCGGGCAGCGGGAGGTAGAGACCCAGTACTTC.

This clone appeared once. Here the CDR3 reads CASSSLGTALRTSGGAGGSNEQFF. The CDR3, as DNA: TGTGCCAGCAGCTCCCTAGGGACCGCCCTTCGGACTAGCGGGGGCGCAGGGGGTTCCAATGAGCAGTTCTTC. The chain couples TRBV7-1 to TRBJ2-1; 13 bases fit TRBD2. Being an ORF, TRBV7-1 has a function that is uncertain. This CDR3 spans 24 amino acids. V dropped 3 bases and J dropped 6; count of bases not matched to a gene: 29.

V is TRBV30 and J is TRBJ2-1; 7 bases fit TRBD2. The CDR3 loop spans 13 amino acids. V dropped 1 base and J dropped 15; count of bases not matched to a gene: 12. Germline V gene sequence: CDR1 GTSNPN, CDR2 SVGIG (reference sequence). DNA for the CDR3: TGTGCCTGGAGTGAGTTTCTAGCGGCCCTAACGTTCTTC. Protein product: CAWSEFLAALTFF.

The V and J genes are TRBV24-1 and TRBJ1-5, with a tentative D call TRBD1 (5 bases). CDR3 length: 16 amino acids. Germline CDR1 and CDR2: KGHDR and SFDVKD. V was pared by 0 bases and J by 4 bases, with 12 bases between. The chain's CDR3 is CATSDLGPGGNQPQHF. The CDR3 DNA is TGTGCCACCAGTGATTTGGGCCCCGGGGGGAATCAGCCCCAGCATTTT.

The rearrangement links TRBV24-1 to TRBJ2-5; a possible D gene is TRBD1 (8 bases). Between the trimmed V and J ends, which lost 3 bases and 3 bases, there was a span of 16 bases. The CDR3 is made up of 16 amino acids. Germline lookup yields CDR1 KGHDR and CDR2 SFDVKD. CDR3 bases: TGTGCCACCAGTGATGTGGACAGGGCGGGAGAAGAGACCCAGTACTTC. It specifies CATSDVDRAGEETQYF.

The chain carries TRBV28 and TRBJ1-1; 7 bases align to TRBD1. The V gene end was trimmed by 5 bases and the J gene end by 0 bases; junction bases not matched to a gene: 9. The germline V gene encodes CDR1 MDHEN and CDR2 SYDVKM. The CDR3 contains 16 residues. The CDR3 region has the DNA TGTGCCAGCAGTCCCCCTCTGGACAGGATGAACACTGAAGCTTTCTTT. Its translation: CASSPPLDRMNTEAFF.

In DNA form, the CDR3 reads TGCAGTGCTAGTCTTTACTCTGTGGTGGAGACCCAGTACTTC. This translates into CSASLYSVVETQYF. The chain uses TRBV20-1 and TRBJ2-5, with D hard to call. Germline V gene sequence: CDR1 DFQATT, CDR2 SNEGSKA (reference sequence). Trimming removed 3 bases at V and 5 bases at J, with 16 bases between. The CDR3 length is 14 residues.

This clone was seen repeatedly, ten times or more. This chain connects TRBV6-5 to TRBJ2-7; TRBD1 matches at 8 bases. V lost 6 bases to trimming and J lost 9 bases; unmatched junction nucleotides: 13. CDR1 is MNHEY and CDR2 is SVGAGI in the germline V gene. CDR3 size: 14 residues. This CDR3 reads CASSPATGESGQYF. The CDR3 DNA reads TGTGCCAGCAGCCCCGCGACAGGGGAAAGTGGGCAGTACTTC.

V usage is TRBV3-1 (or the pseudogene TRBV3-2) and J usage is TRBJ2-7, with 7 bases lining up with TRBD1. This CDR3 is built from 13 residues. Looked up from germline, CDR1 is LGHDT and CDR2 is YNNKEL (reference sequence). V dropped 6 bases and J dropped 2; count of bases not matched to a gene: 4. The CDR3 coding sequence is TGTGCCAGCAGGGCCGGGACAGCCTACGAGCAGTACTTC. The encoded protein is CASRAGTAYEQYF.

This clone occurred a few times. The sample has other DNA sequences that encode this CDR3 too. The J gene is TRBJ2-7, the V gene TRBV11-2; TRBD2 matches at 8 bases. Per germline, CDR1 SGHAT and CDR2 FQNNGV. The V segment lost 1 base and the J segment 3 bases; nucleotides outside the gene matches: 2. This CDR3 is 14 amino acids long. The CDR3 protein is CASSLAGGVYEQYF. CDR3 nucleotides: TGTGCCAGCAGCTTAGCGGGGGGGGTCTACGAGCAGTACTTC.

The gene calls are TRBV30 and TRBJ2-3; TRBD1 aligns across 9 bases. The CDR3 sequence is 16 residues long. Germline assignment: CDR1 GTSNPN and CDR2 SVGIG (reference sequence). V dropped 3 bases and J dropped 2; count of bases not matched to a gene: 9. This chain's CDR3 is CAWSGEGDRATDTQYF. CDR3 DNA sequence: TGTGCCTGGAGCGGTGAGGGGGACAGGGCCACAGATACGCAGTATTTT.

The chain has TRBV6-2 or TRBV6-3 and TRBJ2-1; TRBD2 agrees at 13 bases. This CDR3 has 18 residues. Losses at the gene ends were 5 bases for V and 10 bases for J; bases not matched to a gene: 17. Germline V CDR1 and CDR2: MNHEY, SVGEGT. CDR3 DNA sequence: TGTGCCAGCAGTCCCCGATTAATCGGACTAGCGGGAGTTCGAGAGCAGTTCTTC. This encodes CASSPRLIGLAGVREQFF.

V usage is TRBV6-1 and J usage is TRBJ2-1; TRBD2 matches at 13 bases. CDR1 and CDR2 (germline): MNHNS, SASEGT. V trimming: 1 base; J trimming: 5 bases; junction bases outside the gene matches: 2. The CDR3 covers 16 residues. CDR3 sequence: CASSEGLAGGNNEQFF. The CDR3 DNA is TGTGCCAGCAGTGAAGGACTAGCGGGGGGAAACAATGAGCAGTTCTTC.

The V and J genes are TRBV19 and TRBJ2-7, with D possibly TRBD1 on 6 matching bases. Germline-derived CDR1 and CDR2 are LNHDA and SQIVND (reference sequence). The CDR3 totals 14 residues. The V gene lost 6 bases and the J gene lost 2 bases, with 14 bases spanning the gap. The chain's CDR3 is CASRTRTAPYEQYF. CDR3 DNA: TGTGCCAGTAGGACCCGGACAGCGCCCTACGAGCAGTACTTC.

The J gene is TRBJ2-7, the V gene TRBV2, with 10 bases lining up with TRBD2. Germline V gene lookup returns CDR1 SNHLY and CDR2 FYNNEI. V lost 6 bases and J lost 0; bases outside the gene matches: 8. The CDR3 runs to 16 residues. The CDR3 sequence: CASRHPGLAASYEQYF. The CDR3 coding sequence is TGTGCCAGCAGACACCCCGGACTAGCGGCCTCCTACGAGCAGTACTTC.

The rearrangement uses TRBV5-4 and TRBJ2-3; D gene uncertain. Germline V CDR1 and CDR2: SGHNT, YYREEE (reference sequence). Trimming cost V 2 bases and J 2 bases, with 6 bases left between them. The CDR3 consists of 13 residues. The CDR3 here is CASSFKPTDTQYF. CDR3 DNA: TGTGCCAGCAGCTTTAAGCCCACAGATACGCAGTATTTT.

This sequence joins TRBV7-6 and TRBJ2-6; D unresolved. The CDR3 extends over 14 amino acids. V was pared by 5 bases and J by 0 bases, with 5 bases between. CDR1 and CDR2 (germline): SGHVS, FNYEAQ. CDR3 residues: CASSASSGANVLTF. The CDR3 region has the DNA TGTGCCAGCAGCGCGAGCTCTGGGGCCAACGTCCTGACTTTC.

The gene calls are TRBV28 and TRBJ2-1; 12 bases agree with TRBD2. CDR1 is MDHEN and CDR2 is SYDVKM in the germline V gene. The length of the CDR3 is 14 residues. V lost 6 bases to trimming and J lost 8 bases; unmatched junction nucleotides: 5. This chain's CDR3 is CASRRTSGIYEQFF. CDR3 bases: TGTGCCAGCAGAAGGACTAGCGGGATCTATGAGCAGTTCTTC.

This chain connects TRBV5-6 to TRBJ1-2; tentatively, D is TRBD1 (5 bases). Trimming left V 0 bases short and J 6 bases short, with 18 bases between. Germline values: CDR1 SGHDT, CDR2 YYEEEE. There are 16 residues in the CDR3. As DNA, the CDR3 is TGTGCCAGCAGCTTGGCCGAGGTCGGATGGGGGGATGGCTACACCTTC. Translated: CASSLAEVGWGDGYTF.

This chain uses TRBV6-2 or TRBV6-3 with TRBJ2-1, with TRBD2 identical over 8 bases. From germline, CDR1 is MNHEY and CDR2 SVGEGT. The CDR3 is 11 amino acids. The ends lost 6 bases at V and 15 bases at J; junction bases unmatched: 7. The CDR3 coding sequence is TGTGCCAGCAGCACCGGGACTAGTATGTTCTTC. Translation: CASSTGTSMFF.

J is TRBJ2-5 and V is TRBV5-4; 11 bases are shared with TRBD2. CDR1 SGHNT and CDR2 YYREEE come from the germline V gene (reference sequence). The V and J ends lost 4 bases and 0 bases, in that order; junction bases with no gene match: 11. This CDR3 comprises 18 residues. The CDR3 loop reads CASSRRTSGSPNQETQYF. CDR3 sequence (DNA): TGTGCCAGCAGCCGAAGGACTAGCGGGTCCCCCAACCAAGAGACCCAGTACTTC.

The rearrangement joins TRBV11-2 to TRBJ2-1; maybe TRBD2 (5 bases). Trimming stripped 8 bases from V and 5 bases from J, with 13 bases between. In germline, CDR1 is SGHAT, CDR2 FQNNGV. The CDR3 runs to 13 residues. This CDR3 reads CASFQGGNNEQFF. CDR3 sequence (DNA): TGTGCCAGCTTTCAAGGAGGCAACAATGAGCAGTTCTTC.

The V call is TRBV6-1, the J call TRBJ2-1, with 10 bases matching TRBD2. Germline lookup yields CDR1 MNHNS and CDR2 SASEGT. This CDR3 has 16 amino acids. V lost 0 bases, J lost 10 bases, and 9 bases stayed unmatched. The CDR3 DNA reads TGTGCCAGCAGTGAAGCGTGGCCTAGCGGGAGTCGAGAGCAGTTCTTC. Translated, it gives CASSEAWPSGSREQFF.